This TCR beta chain was sequenced in a study of T-cell reconstitution after alpha-beta-depleted transplantation in children. J was trimmed by 7 bases and V by 6 bases; bases with no gene match: 5. The length of the CDR3 is 14 residues. Whole-study findings and limits: The origin of alpha-beta T cells about two months after transplant was reportedly several hundred expanded graft clones. Several patients had high TCRbeta diversity at day 60; it came from surviving recipient T cells and thymic progenitors. When one year had passed after transplant, most T-cell counts and diversity came from newly produced T cells.

Preparation of the TCRbeta library involved a method that used unique molecular identifiers. In TCRdb, the PCR reads were re-called with MiXCR into one record per CDR3 protein. There are some 150,000 distinct CDR3 sequences in the sample; roughly 8.8% occur only once, and 15% to 20% lies in the top ten. This clonotype came up many times. Its antigen is unidentified. Sample: PBMCs, mostly from graft donor cells, taken 180 days after TCRalphabeta/CD19-depleted stem cell transplant. This TCR was recovered from a female patient between 2 and 10 years old who had a stem cell transplant for congenital amegakaryocytic thrombocytopenia, so the T cells may come from the graft donor. V and J are TRBV12-3 or TRBV12-4 and TRBJ2-1; 11 nucleotides match TRBD2. The CDR3 nucleotides read TGTGCCAGCAGGCTAGCGGGGGGTGGGAATGAGCAGTTCTTC. Translation: CASRLAGGGNEQFF.